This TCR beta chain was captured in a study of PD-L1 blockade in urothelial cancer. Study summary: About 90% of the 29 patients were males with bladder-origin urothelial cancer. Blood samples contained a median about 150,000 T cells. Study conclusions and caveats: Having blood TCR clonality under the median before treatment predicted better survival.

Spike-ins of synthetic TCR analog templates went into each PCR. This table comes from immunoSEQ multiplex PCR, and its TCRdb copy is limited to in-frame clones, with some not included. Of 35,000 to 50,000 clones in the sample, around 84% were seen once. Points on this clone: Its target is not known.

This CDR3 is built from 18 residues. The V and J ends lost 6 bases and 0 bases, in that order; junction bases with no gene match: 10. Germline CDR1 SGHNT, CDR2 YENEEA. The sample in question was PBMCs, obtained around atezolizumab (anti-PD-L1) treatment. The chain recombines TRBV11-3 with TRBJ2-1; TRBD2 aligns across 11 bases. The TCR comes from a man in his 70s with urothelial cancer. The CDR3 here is CASRGIAGGRSSYNEQFF. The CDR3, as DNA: TGTGCCAGCAGGGGAATAGCGGGAGGGAGGAGCTCCTACAATGAGCAGTTCTTC. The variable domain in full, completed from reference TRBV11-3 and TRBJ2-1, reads EAGVVQSPRYKIIEKKQPVAFWCNPISGHNTLYWYLQNLGQGPELLIRYENEEAVDDSQLPKDRFSAERLKGVDSTLKIQPAELGDSAVYLCASRGIAGGRSSYNEQFFGPGTRLTVL.